This T cell receptor (beta chain) was observed in a study of Graves' ophthalmopathy and Graves' hyperthyroidism. The diagnosis combined clinical symptoms, thyroxine, TRAb, thyroid ultrasound and orbital computed tomography scans. Researchers took RNA transcripts and amplified TCR beta CDR3 regions from them. HTBI primers primed a first-round RT-PCR, and a second-round multiplex PCR followed. TCRdb recomputed calls from the multiplex PCR reads with MiXCR, one row per CDR3 protein. The profile shows some 170,000 distinct CDR3 sequences, 39% of them singletons. J gave up 5 bases and V 4 bases, and 8 bases lay outside the gene matches. The CDR3 covers 16 residues. Germline lookup yields CDR1 SEHNR and CDR2 FQNEAQ (reference sequence).

This TCR derives from a man younger than 45 with Graves' ophthalmopathy. The chain uses TRBV7-9 and TRBJ2-5; 12 bases match TRBD2. What was sequenced was peripheral blood. CDR3 amino acids: CASSSGLAGATETQYF. The CDR3 region has the DNA TGTGCCAGCAGCTCGGGACTAGCGGGCGCTACGGAGACCCAGTACTTC.